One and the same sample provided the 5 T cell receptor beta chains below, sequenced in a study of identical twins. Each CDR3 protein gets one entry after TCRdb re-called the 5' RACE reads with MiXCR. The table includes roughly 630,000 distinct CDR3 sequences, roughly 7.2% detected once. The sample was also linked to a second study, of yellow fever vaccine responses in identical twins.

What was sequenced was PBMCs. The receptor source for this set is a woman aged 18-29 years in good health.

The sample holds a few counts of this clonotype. CDR3 in amino acids: CASRSPTGGWYNEQFF. In nucleotides, the CDR3 is TGTGCCAGCAGGTCCCCTACAGGGGGCTGGTACAATGAGCAGTTCTTC. The chain recombines TRBV27 with TRBJ2-1; 9 bases align to TRBD1. Looked up from germline, CDR1 is MNHEY and CDR2 is SMNVEV (reference sequence). The CDR3 spans 16 residues. V was pared by 6 bases and J by 4 bases, with 10 bases of the junction left unmatched.

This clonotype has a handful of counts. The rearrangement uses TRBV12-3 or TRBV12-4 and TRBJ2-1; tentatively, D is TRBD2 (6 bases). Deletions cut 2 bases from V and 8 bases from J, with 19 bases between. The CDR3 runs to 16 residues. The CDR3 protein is CASSLRELATRYEQFF. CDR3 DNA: TGTGCCAGCAGTTTACGGGAACTAGCTACGAGATATGAGCAGTTCTTC.

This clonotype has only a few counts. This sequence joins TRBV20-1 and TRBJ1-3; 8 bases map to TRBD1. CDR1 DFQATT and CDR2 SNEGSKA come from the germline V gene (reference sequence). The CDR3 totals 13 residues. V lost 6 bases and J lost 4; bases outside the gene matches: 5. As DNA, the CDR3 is TGCAGTGCGAGACAGGGGACCGGAAACACCATATATTTT. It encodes CSARQGTGNTIYF.

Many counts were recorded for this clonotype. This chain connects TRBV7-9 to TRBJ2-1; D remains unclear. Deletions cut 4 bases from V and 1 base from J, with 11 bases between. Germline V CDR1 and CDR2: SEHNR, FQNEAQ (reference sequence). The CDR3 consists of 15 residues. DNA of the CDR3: TGTGCCAGCAGCTCCCTTGTAGGATCCTACAATGAGCAGTTCTTC. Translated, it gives CASSSLVGSYNEQFF.

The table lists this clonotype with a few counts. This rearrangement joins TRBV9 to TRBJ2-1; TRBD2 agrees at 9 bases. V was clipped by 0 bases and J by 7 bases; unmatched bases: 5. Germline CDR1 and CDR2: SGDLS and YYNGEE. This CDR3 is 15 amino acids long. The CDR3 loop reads CASSVVAGGQNEQFF. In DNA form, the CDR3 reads TGTGCCAGCAGCGTAGTGGCGGGGGGGCAGAATGAGCAGTTCTTC.